Listed below are T cell receptor beta chains from one sample, sequenced in a study of early T cells in non-severe SARS-CoV-2 infection. TCRdb ran MiXCR on the 5' RACE reads and lists one entry per CDR3 protein. Among tens of thousands of distinct CDR3 sequences listed, about 8.4% were seen once. Sequenced sample: whole blood. These receptors were taken from an adult who was a healthcare worker with PCR-confirmed SARS-CoV-2 infection or an uninfected control (not recorded which). Each CDR3 is given with its conserved first and last residue. Fields, in order: D gene, J gene, clone size, V gene, CDR3 protein, CDR3 DNA. D genes are given only for firm matches. Only some rows state a clone size, as once, few, many or a class for expanded clones.

D: NA; J: TRBJ2-7; size: NA; V: TRBV2; CDR3: CASKKERSYEQYF; DNA: TGTGCCAGCAAGAAGGAACGTTCCTACGAGCAGTACTTC
D: TRBD2; J: TRBJ2-7; size: many; V: TRBV20-1; CDR3: CSMAPSGTYEQYF; DNA: TGCAGTATGGCCCCTAGCGGAACCTACGAGCAGTACTTC
D: TRBD1; J: TRBJ2-7; size: few; V: TRBV5-1; CDR3: CASSISTGGNEQYF; DNA: TGCGCCAGCAGCATATCGACAGGGGGCAACGAGCAGTACTTC
D: TRBD2; J: TRBJ2-7; size: few; V: TRBV7-2; CDR3: CASSPGLAAYF; DNA: TGTGCCAGCAGCCCTGGACTAGCGGCGTACTTC
D: TRBD2; J: TRBJ2-5; size: NA; V: TRBV9; CDR3: CASSSGLALGETQYF; DNA: TGTGCCAGCAGCTCAGGACTAGCGTTAGGGGAGACCCAGTACTTC
D: NA; J: TRBJ2-1; size: many; V: TRBV12-3/TRBV12-4; CDR3: CASSPNEGWGQFF; DNA: TGTGCCAGCAGTCCGAATGAAGGCTGGGGGCAGTTCTTC
D: NA; J: TRBJ2-3; size: many; V: TRBV5-4; CDR3: CASSPGPAEDTQYF; DNA: TGTGCCAGCAGCCCGGGACCGGCTGAGGATACGCAGTATTTT
D: TRBD2; J: TRBJ2-3; size: many; V: TRBV20-1; CDR3: CSARGFRTSGSGTQYF; DNA: TGCAGTGCTAGAGGATTCAGGACTAGCGGGAGTGGAACGCAGTATTTT
D: TRBD1; J: TRBJ2-2; size: many; V: TRBV29-1; CDR3: CSVEDDRGPVGELFF; DNA: TGCAGCGTTGAAGATGACAGGGGGCCGGTCGGGGAGCTGTTTTTT
D: NA; J: TRBJ2-1; size: NA; V: TRBV5-1; CDR3: CASSSGTPYNEQFF; DNA: TGCGCCAGCAGCTCCGGGACTCCCTACAATGAGCAGTTCTTC
D: NA; J: TRBJ2-5; size: NA; V: TRBV12-3/TRBV12-4; CDR3: CASSNPTQGYQETQYF; DNA: TGTGCCAGTTCTAACCCCACCCAGGGGTACCAAGAGACCCAGTACTTC
D: NA; J: TRBJ2-2; size: many; V: TRBV20-1; CDR3: CSARVRETNTGELFF; DNA: TGCAGTGCTAGAGTAAGAGAGACGAACACCGGGGAGCTGTTTTTT
D: TRBD2; J: TRBJ2-1; size: few; V: TRBV9; CDR3: CASSRGTSTYNEQFF; DNA: TGTGCCAGCAGTCGGGGGACTAGCACTTACAATGAGCAGTTCTTC
D: NA; J: TRBJ2-7; size: many; V: TRBV7-9; CDR3: CASSAPTGTPYEQYF; DNA: TGTGCCAGCAGCGCTCCTACAGGGACCCCCTACGAGCAGTACTTC
D: NA; J: TRBJ2-1; size: medium-sized; V: TRBV5-1; CDR3: CASSLPLTGRANEQFF; DNA: TGCGCCAGCAGCCTACCTCTAACGGGACGGGCCAATGAGCAGTTCTTC
D: NA; J: TRBJ2-7; size: few; V: TRBV4-1; CDR3: CASSHGEGTYEQYF; DNA: TGCGCCAGCAGCCATGGCGAGGGTACCTACGAGCAGTACTTC
D: TRBD2; J: TRBJ2-7; size: few; V: TRBV7-9; CDR3: CASSSGLAGWSSYEQYF; DNA: TGTGCCAGCAGCTCGGGACTAGCGGGATGGTCTTCCTACGAGCAGTACTTC
D: TRBD1; J: TRBJ1-1; size: many; V: TRBV10-2; CDR3: CASSEAQGGTEAFF; DNA: TGCGCCAGCAGTGAAGCTCAGGGGGGGACTGAAGCTTTCTTT
D: NA; J: TRBJ1-4; size: NA; V: TRBV7-2; CDR3: CASSLEGEKLFF; DNA: TGTGCCAGCAGCTTAGAGGGAGAAAAACTGTTTTTT
D: NA; J: TRBJ2-2; size: NA; V: TRBV29-1; CDR3: CSVDKGIGTYNTGELFF; DNA: TGCAGCGTTGATAAAGGGATAGGGACTTATAACACCGGGGAGCTGTTTTTT
D: NA; J: TRBJ1-2; size: many; V: TRBV2; CDR3: CASSNTGTGRDGYTF; DNA: TGTGCCAGCAGTAACACGGGGACGGGGAGGGATGGCTACACCTTC
D: NA; J: TRBJ2-3; size: many; V: TRBV7-9; CDR3: CASSPRRSESTDTQYF; DNA: TGTGCCAGCAGCCCCCGCCGAAGCGAAAGCACAGATACGCAGTATTTT
D: TRBD1; J: TRBJ2-1; size: NA; V: TRBV30; CDR3: CAWAGDRGYNEQFF; DNA: TGTGCCTGGGCGGGGGACAGGGGCTACAATGAGCAGTTCTTC
D: NA; J: TRBJ2-4; size: NA; V: TRBV30; CDR3: CAWTWTDTKNIQYF; DNA: TGTGCCTGGACCTGGACAGACACGAAAAACATTCAGTACTTC
D: NA; J: TRBJ1-1; size: NA; V: TRBV28; CDR3: CASSPWGRRAEAFF; DNA: TGTGCCAGCAGTCCCTGGGGGAGGCGGGCTGAAGCTTTCTTT
D: TRBD1; J: TRBJ2-2; size: few; V: TRBV28; CDR3: CASSLDRAGELFF; DNA: TGTGCCAGCAGTCTGGACAGGGCCGGGGAGCTGTTTTTT
D: TRBD2; J: TRBJ2-3; size: many; V: TRBV20-1; CDR3: CSARSRGSGTAETDTQYF; DNA: TGCAGTGCTAGATCACGAGGTAGCGGGACCGCAGAAACAGATACGCAGTATTTT
D: TRBD2; J: TRBJ2-7; size: NA; V: TRBV7-6; CDR3: CASSRVRDRGTSGSSYEQYF; DNA: TGTGCCAGCAGCAGAGTCCGGGACCGAGGGACTAGCGGGAGCTCCTACGAGCAGTACTTC
D: NA; J: TRBJ2-6; size: NA; V: TRBV7-9; CDR3: CATSDTLGANVLTF; DNA: TGTGCCACCTCCGACACCCTAGGGGCCAACGTCCTGACTTTC
D: TRBD1; J: TRBJ1-4; size: NA; V: TRBV20-1; CDR3: CSARQGAEKLFF; DNA: TGCAGTGCAAGACAGGGGGCTGAAAAACTGTTTTTT
D: TRBD2; J: TRBJ2-5; size: many; V: TRBV20-1; CDR3: CSARERGQETQYF; DNA: TGCAGTGCCAGGGAGCGGGGGCAAGAGACCCAGTACTTC
D: NA; J: TRBJ1-1; size: NA; V: TRBV7-9; CDR3: CASSPSRDTTEAFF; DNA: TGTGCCAGCAGCCCATCCCGGGACACCACTGAAGCTTTCTTT
D: NA; J: TRBJ2-3; size: many; V: TRBV5-5; CDR3: CASSFGSTDTQYF; DNA: TGTGCCAGCAGCTTCGGTAGCACAGATACGCAGTATTTT
D: TRBD2; J: TRBJ2-1; size: few; V: TRBV7-3; CDR3: CASSLSGLLLDEQFF; DNA: TGTGCCAGCAGCTTATCGGGACTACTCTTAGATGAGCAGTTCTTC
D: NA; J: TRBJ2-2; size: many; V: TRBV5-1; CDR3: CASLGGTANTGELFF; DNA: TGCGCCAGCTTGGGCGGGACGGCGAACACCGGGGAGCTGTTTTTT
D: NA; J: TRBJ1-2; size: NA; V: TRBV7-3; CDR3: CASSLTGTPANGYTF; DNA: TGTGCCAGCAGCTTAACCGGGACACCAGCAAATGGCTACACCTTC
D: TRBD1; J: TRBJ2-1; size: many; V: TRBV20-1; CDR3: CSATGQGRTNSYNEQFF; DNA: TGCAGTGCCACGGGACAGGGTAGGACCAACTCCTACAATGAGCAGTTCTTC
D: NA; J: TRBJ2-7; size: many; V: TRBV3-1; CDR3: CASSHEGSEQYF; DNA: TGTGCCAGCAGCCATGAAGGGAGCGAGCAGTACTTC
D: NA; J: TRBJ2-3; size: few; V: TRBV5-1; CDR3: CASSLVGAADTQYF; DNA: TGCGCCAGCAGCTTGGTGGGGGCGGCAGATACGCAGTATTTT
D: NA; J: TRBJ1-1; size: many; V: TRBV28; CDR3: CASSPAGAKGNAEAFF; DNA: TGTGCCAGCAGTCCCGCAGGGGCTAAGGGGAACGCTGAAGCTTTCTTT
D: NA; J: TRBJ2-7; size: few; V: TRBV7-6; CDR3: CASSLGSGSYEQYF; DNA: TGTGCCAGCAGCTTAGGTAGCGGCTCCTACGAGCAGTACTTC
D: NA; J: TRBJ2-7; size: few; V: TRBV15; CDR3: CATSIGTDYEQYF; DNA: TGTGCCACCAGCATCGGGACCGACTACGAGCAGTACTTC
D: TRBD1; J: TRBJ2-1; size: few; V: TRBV20-1; CDR3: CSAPIPQGAGNEQFF; DNA: TGCAGTGCTCCGATTCCACAGGGGGCTGGCAATGAGCAGTTCTTC
D: TRBD2; J: TRBJ2-7; size: many; V: TRBV11-2; CDR3: CASRRLTRLAGGTEQYF; DNA: TGTGCCAGCAGACGCCTGACTCGACTAGCGGGAGGAACTGAGCAGTACTTC
D: NA; J: TRBJ1-1; size: NA; V: TRBV5-1; CDR3: CASSLGAGVGTEAFF; DNA: TGCGCCAGCAGCTTGGGGGCAGGGGTTGGCACTGAAGCTTTCTTT
D: TRBD2; J: TRBJ2-1; size: many; V: TRBV5-1; CDR3: CASSLGGTSGHEQFF; DNA: TGCGCCAGCAGCTTGGGTGGGACTAGCGGCCATGAGCAGTTCTTC
D: NA; J: TRBJ1-5; size: NA; V: TRBV13; CDR3: CASSFRSNQPQHF; DNA: TGTGCCAGCAGCTTTCGCAGTAATCAGCCCCAGCATTTT